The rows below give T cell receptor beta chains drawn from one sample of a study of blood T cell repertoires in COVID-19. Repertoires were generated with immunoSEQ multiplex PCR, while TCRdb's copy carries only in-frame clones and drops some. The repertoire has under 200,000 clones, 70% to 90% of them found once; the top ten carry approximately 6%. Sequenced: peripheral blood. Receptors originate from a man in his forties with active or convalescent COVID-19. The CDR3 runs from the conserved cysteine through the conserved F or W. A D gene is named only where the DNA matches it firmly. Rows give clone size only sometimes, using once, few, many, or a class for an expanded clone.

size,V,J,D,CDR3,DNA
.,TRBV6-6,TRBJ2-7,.,CASSYSESYEQYF,TGTGCCAGCAGTTACTCGGAGTCCTACGAGCAGTACTTC
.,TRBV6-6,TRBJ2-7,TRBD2,CASSYSTPTSGYEQYF,TGTGCCAGCAGTTACTCGACCCCTACTAGCGGCTACGAGCAGTACTTC
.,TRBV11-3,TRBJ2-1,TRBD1,CASSLYTGDNEQFF,TGTGCCAGCAGCTTATATACAGGGGATAATGAGCAGTTCTTC
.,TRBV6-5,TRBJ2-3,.,CASIRGDTQYF,TGTGCCAGCATCAGGGGAGATACGCAGTATTTT
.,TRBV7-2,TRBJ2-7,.,CASSLAGTKLRVLAF,TGTGCCAGCAGCCTGGCCGGGACAAAACTACGAGTGTTAGCGTTC
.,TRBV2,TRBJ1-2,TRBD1,CASKEAGQGFGYTF,TGTGCCAGCAAGGAGGCGGGACAGGGATTTGGCTACACCTTC
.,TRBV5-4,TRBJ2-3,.,CASSLAGERTDTQYF,TGTGCCAGCAGCTTGGCCGGGGAACGGACAGATACGCAGTATTTT
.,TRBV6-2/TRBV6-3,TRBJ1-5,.,CASSFDRGGGSNQPQHF,TGTGCCAGCAGTTTTGATCGCGGGGGGGGGAGCAATCAGCCCCAGCATTTT
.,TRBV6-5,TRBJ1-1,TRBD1,CASSLPGGTEAFF,TGTGCCAGCAGCCTCCCAGGGGGCACTGAAGCTTTCTTT
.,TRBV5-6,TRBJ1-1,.,CASSNGLGNTEAFF,TGTGCCAGCAGCAACGGACTGGGGAACACTGAAGCTTTCTTT
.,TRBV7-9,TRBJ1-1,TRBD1,CASSAGRGDAFF,TGTGCCAGCAGCGCCGGCAGGGGGGACGCTTTCTTT
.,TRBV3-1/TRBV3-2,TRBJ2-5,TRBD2,CASSHNTPSGGPRKTQYF,TGTGCCAGCAGCCACAACACCCCTAGCGGGGGCCCCAGAAAGACCCAGTACTTC
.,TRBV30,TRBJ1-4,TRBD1,CAWSVRTGLGEKLFF,TGTGCCTGGAGTGTAAGGACAGGGTTAGGCGAAAAACTGTTTTTT
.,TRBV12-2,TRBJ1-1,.,CASRYRGLFTEAFF,TGTGCAAGTCGTTACAGGGGGCTGTTCACTGAAGCTTTCTTT
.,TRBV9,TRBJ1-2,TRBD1,CASSKGQANYGYTF,TGTGCCAGCAGTAAGGGACAGGCTAACTATGGCTACACCTTC
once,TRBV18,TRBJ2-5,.,CASSPLRQQETQYF,TGTGCCAGCTCACCACTCCGCCAGCAAGAGACCCAGTACTTC
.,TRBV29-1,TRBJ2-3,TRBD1,CSAPGQAVADTQYF,TGCAGCGCACCAGGACAGGCGGTGGCAGATACGCAGTATTTT
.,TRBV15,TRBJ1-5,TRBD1,CATSRRQGISNQPQHF,TGTGCCACCAGCAGACGACAGGGGATCAGCAATCAGCCCCAGCATTTT
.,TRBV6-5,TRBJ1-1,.,CASSYSGGLNTEAFF,TGTGCCAGCAGTTACTCTGGGGGGTTGAACACTGAAGCTTTCTTT
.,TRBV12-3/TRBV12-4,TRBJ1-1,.,CASNKNTEAFF,TGTGCCAGCAACAAGAACACTGAAGCTTTCTTT
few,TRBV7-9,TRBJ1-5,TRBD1,CASSLGTGDYSNQPQHF,TGTGCCAGCAGCTTAGGGACAGGGGATTATAGCAATCAGCCCCAGCATTTT
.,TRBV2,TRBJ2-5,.,CASSEGPSGETQYF,TGTGCCAGCAGTGAAGGCCCCTCGGGAGAGACCCAGTACTTC
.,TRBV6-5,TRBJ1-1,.,CASMSPGLSGEAFF,TGTGCCAGCATGAGTCCGGGTCTAAGCGGTGAAGCTTTCTTT
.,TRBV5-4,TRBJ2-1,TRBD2,CASSRTSGSYNEQFF,TGTGCCAGCAGTCGGACTAGCGGGAGCTACAATGAGCAGTTCTTC
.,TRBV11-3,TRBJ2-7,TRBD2,CASSSGTRNYEQYF,TGTGCCAGCAGCTCCGGGACTAGGAACTACGAGCAGTACTTC
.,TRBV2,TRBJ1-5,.,CASSEAQVNQPQHF,TGTGCCAGCAGTGAGGCACAGGTCAATCAGCCCCAGCATTTT
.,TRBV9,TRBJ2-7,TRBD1,CASSAGDSYEQYF,TGTGCCAGCAGCGCTGGGGACAGCTACGAGCAGTACTTC
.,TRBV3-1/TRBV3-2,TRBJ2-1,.,CASSRPGGSGNEQFF,TGTGCCAGCAGCAGACCGGGGGGCTCTGGGAATGAGCAGTTCTTC
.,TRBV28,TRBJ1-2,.,CASSPGLANYGYTF,TGTGCCAGCAGTCCGGGACTGGCTAACTATGGCTACACCTTC
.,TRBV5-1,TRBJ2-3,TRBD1,CASSSDRGGADTQYF,TGCGCCAGCAGCAGTGACAGGGGAGGTGCAGATACGCAGTATTTT
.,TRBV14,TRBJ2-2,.,CASSQDLAGAVTGELFF,TGTGCCAGCAGCCAAGATTTGGCAGGGGCGGTCACCGGGGAGCTGTTTTTT
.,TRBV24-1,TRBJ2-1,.,CATSEGTAKGHNEQFF,TGTGCCACCAGTGAGGGGACTGCAAAGGGCCACAATGAGCAGTTCTTC
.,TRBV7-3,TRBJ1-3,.,CASSANRHSGNTIYF,TGTGCCAGCAGCGCAAACAGACACTCTGGAAACACCATATATTTT
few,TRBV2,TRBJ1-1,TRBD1,CASAGGRMNTEAFF,TGTGCCAGCGCAGGGGGCCGCATGAACACTGAAGCTTTCTTT
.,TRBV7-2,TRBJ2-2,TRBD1,CASSLRTGGRGTGELFF,TGTGCCAGCAGCTTACGGACAGGGGGCCGGGGCACCGGGGAGCTGTTTTTT
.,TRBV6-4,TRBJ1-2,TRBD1,CASRIPGQGAAYYGYTF,TGTGCCAGCAGGATACCGGGACAGGGGGCGGCCTACTATGGCTACACCTTC
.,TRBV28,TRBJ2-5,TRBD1,CASSPPGDRDEQETQYF,TGTGCCAGCAGTCCCCCGGGGGACAGGGACGAACAAGAGACCCAGTACTTC
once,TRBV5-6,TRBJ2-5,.,CASSSYQETQYF,TGTGCCAGCAGCTCGTACCAAGAGACCCAGTACTTC
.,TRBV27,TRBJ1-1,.,CASSSLGAGSTEAFF,TGTGCCAGCTCCTCCCTTGGGGCCGGGTCCACTGAAGCTTTCTTT
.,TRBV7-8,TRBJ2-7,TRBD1,CASSLRQGGPYEQYF,TGTGCCAGCAGCCTTCGACAGGGGGGACCCTACGAGCAGTACTTC
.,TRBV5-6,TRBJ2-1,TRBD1,CASSSVGQGWMNEQFF,TGTGCCAGCAGCTCGGTCGGACAGGGTTGGATGAATGAGCAGTTCTTC
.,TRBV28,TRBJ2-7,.,CASSLFGQNSYEQYF,TGTGCCAGCAGTTTATTTGGACAGAACTCTTACGAGCAGTACTTC
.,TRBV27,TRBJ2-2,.,CASSNNWAAGMAGELFF,TGTGCCAGCAGTAACAATTGGGCCGCAGGGATGGCCGGGGAGCTGTTTTTT
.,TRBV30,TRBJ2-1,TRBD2,CAWSVILAGANEQFF,TGTGCCTGGAGTGTAATACTAGCGGGAGCGAATGAGCAGTTCTTC
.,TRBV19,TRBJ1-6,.,CASQAVMGNSPLHF,TGTGCCAGCCAAGCGGTGATGGGGAATTCACCCCTCCACTTT
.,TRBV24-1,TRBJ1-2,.,CATSDSRSIYGYTF,TGTGCCACCAGTGATTCCAGGTCGATCTATGGCTACACCTTC